This T cell receptor beta chain originates from a study of CD8 T cells in Susac syndrome. The authors carried out high-throughput sequencing of TCR beta. They applied it to CD8+ and CD4+ T cells obtained from blood. Per germline, CDR1 SQVTM and CDR2 ANQGSEA. V was shortened by 6 bases and J by 3 bases, with 9 bases between the two germline ends. This CDR3 spans 11 amino acids. The authors reverse transcribed roughly 0.45 to 1 ug RNA with random hexamers. Across 54 Vbeta and 13 Jbeta, TCR beta CDR3 was amplified with immunoSEQ multiplex PCR. TCRdb redid the calling of the immunoSEQ multiplex PCR reads with MiXCR, one entry per CDR3 protein. The data contain some 190,000 distinct CDR3 sequences, about 94% of them seen just once; the ten biggest clones take up roughly 0.095%.

The TCR sequence derives from a human donor with multiple sclerosis. V usage is TRBV29-1 and J usage is TRBJ2-7; D not resolved. The sequencing input was CD4+ T cells from PBMCs. CDR3 DNA sequence: TGCAGCGTGAACGCAGGCTACGAGCAGTACTTC. As protein: CSVNAGYEQYF.